A single sample is the source of the 24 T cell receptor beta chains below, sequenced in a study of blood T cell repertoires in COVID-19. Produced via immunoSEQ multiplex PCR; TCRdb's table is partial and in-frame only. This table holds over 250,000 clones, more than 75% found once. Material: PBMCs or T cells enriched from blood (not recorded which). These TCRs come from a woman aged 18-29 years who had recovered from COVID-19.

The chain recombines TRBV10-3 with TRBJ2-2, with D tentatively TRBD2 (6 bases). Germline V gene data show CDR1 as ENHRY and CDR2 as SYGVKD. Trimming stripped 3 bases from V and 2 bases from J, with 10 bases between. The CDR3 runs to 15 residues. CDR3 protein: CAISDLGGNTGELFF. CDR3 in DNA: TGTGCCATCAGTGATCTGGGGGGAAACACCGGGGAGCTGTTTTTT.

This clone appeared a single time. V and J are TRBV4-1 and TRBJ2-7; 11 bases are a match to TRBD2. Germline V lookup: CDR1 MGHRA, CDR2 YSYEKL. V was pared by 0 bases and J by 5 bases, with 21 bases of the junction left unmatched. CDR3 length: 21 residues. CDR3 coding DNA: TGCGCCAGCAGCCAAGATCTCCACTTAGCGGGGGGGCCCCAAAGGGTCCACGAGCAGTACTTC. This sequence encodes CASSQDLHLAGGPQRVHEQYF.

The chain carries TRBV4-1 and TRBJ2-5; TRBD2 agrees at 7 bases. V dropped 1 base and J dropped 6; count of bases not matched to a gene: 5. The CDR3 is made up of 14 amino acids. CDR1 is MGHRA, CDR2 YSYEKL, per germline. The CDR3 nucleotides are TGCGCCAGCAGCCAAGGTTGGCGGGAGAAGACCCAGTACTTC. Encoded protein: CASSQGWREKTQYF.

This clone occurred once. The V gene is TRBV27, the J gene TRBJ2-7, with TRBD1 matching over 9 bases. There are 16 residues in the CDR3. Trimming at V came to 3 bases and at J to 3 bases, leaving 9 bases not matched to a gene. The germline gives CDR1 MNHEY, CDR2 SMNVEV (reference sequence). CDR3 protein: CASSFIVRGQGYEQYF. DNA of the CDR3: TGTGCCAGCAGTTTTATCGTTCGGGGACAGGGCTACGAGCAGTACTTC.

The rearrangement joins TRBV11-2 to TRBJ2-2; 12 positions agree with TRBD2. The CDR3 covers 18 residues. Germline-derived CDR1 and CDR2 are SGHAT and FQNNGV. V lost 3 bases, J lost 3 bases, and 8 bases stayed unmatched. CDR3 sequence reads: CASSFSLAGGVDTGELFF. The CDR3, as DNA: TGTGCCAGCAGCTTCTCCCTAGCGGGAGGGGTAGACACCGGGGAGCTGTTTTTT.

The V gene is TRBV28, the J gene TRBJ2-5; 7 bases are a match to TRBD1. Per germline, CDR1 MDHEN and CDR2 SYDVKM. J gave up 3 bases and V 4 bases, and 5 bases lay outside the gene matches. The CDR3 extends over 14 amino acids. This CDR3 reads CASSSPGGKETQYF. CDR3 coding DNA: TGTGCCAGCAGTTCCCCAGGGGGAAAAGAGACCCAGTACTTC.

This chain uses TRBV6-5 with TRBJ2-5; maybe TRBD2 (5 bases). Trimming stripped 0 bases from V and 3 bases from J, with 8 bases between. CDR1 is MNHEY and CDR2 is SVGAGI in the germline V gene. This CDR3 spans 14 amino acids. The CDR3 loop is CASSYSIGEETQYF. In DNA, the CDR3 is TGTGCCAGCAGTTACTCGATCGGGGAAGAGACCCAGTACTTC.

This clone was seen many times. The chain links TRBV10-3 to TRBJ1-2, with D uncertain. Germline CDR1 is ENHRY and CDR2 is SYGVKD. The CDR3 extends over 11 amino acids. V was shortened by 3 bases and J by 4 bases, with 3 bases between the two germline ends. The CDR3 DNA is TGTGCCATCAGTGACAGCTATGGCTACACCTTC. Its protein product is CAISDSYGYTF.

The V and J genes are TRBV7-6 and TRBJ2-2; 9 nucleotides align to TRBD1. The germline V gene has CDR1 SGHVS and CDR2 FNYEAQ. V shed 5 bases and J 7 bases; nucleotides not matched to a gene: 5. CDR3 length: 14 residues. As DNA, the CDR3 is TGTGCCAGCAGCCCTACAGGGGGCGGCGGGGAGCTGTTTTTT. This translates into CASSPTGGGGELFF. Variable domain in full (rest from reference TRBV7-6 and TRBJ2-2): GAGVSQSPRYKVTKRGQDVALRCDPISGHVSLYWYRQALGQGPEFLTYFNYEAQQDKSGLPNDRFSAERPEGSISTLTIQRTEQRDSAMYRCASSPTGGGGELFFGEGSRLTVL.

V gene TRBV5-6 combines with J gene TRBJ1-4; 7 positions agree with TRBD1. Trimming took 4 bases from V and 2 from J; bases not matched to a gene: 14. The germline V gene has CDR1 SGHDT and CDR2 YYEEEE. This CDR3 has 18 amino acids. The CDR3: CASSKGWQGVSTNEKLFF. CDR3 bases: TGTGCCAGCAGCAAGGGGTGGCAGGGGGTGTCGACTAATGAAAAACTGTTTTTT.

The rearrangement uses TRBV6-5 and TRBJ1-2; 9 bases fit TRBD1. The germline gives CDR1 MNHEY, CDR2 SVGAGI. The CDR3 spans 16 residues. The J segment lost 5 bases and the V segment lost 0 bases, leaving 7 bases of the junction unmatched. The CDR3 DNA reads as TGTGCCAGCAGTTACTCGAGCGGGACAGGGTCGTATGGCTACACCTTC. This gives the protein CASSYSSGTGSYGYTF.

V is TRBV6-4 and J is TRBJ2-1, with TRBD2 matching 7 bases. This CDR3 spans 16 amino acids. The ends lost 0 bases at V and 4 bases at J; junction bases unmatched: 6. CDR1 and CDR2 from the germline V gene are MRHNA and SNTAGT. CDR3 nucleotide sequence: TGTGCCAGCAGTGACTCCCCGGGGGGAGGATACAATGAGCAGTTCTTC. Its protein product is CASSDSPGGGYNEQFF.

The chain recombines TRBV5-5 with TRBJ1-1, with a weak D call TRBD1 (5 bases). The length of the CDR3 is 15 residues. Per the germline V gene, CDR1 is SGHKS and CDR2 is YYEKEE (reference sequence). The germline V and J ends were trimmed by 6 bases and 2 bases, with 17 bases remaining between them. As DNA, the CDR3 is TGTGCCAGCATCATTGCGTGGACACCAAACACTGAAGCTTTCTTT. Amino acid sequence: CASIIAWTPNTEAFF.

J is TRBJ2-1 and V is TRBV3-1 (or the pseudogene TRBV3-2); 12 nucleotides match TRBD2. The CDR3 is 17 amino acids. Trimming at V came to 8 bases and at J to 4 bases, leaving 12 bases not matched to a gene. Germline values: CDR1 LGHDT, CDR2 YNNKEL (reference sequence). CDR3 DNA: TGTGCCAGCCGCCGAATGACAACTAGCGGGGGGTACAATGAGCAGTTCTTC. This translates into CASRRMTTSGGYNEQFF.

The rearrangement links TRBV15 to TRBJ1-4, with a possible D match to TRBD1 (6 bases). The CDR3 contains 14 residues. In germline, CDR1 is LNHNV, CDR2 YYDKDF (reference sequence). Trimming stripped 0 bases from V and 8 bases from J, with 10 bases between. The CDR3, as DNA: TGTGCCACCAGCAGAGACAGGGGTCGGGAAAAACTGTTTTTT. Its translation: CATSRDRGREKLFF. Full variable domain (rest looked up from reference TRBV15 and TRBJ1-4): DAMVIQNPRYQVTQFGKPVTLSCSQTLNHNVMYWYQQKSSQAPKLLFHYYDKDFNNEADTPDNFQSRRPNTSFCFLDIRSPGLGDTAMYLCATSRDRGREKLFFGSGTQLSVL.

J is TRBJ2-1 and V is TRBV11-2; perhaps TRBD2 as D (6 bases). The CDR3 runs to 15 residues. The V end lost 2 bases, the J end lost 3 bases, and 11 bases lay between the germline ends. Germline CDR1 reads SGHAT; CDR2 reads FQNNGV. The CDR3 reads CASSLSGGIYNEQFF. CDR3 nucleotides: TGTGCCAGCAGCTTAAGTGGAGGGATCTACAATGAGCAGTTCTTC.

The J gene is TRBJ2-1, the V gene TRBV4-3; 10 nucleotides line up with TRBD1. The germline V gene has CDR1 LGHNA and CDR2 YSLEER. The trim removed 0 bases at V and 13 bases at J, leaving 6 bases unmatched. The CDR3 loop spans 14 amino acids. The CDR3 here is CASSQDRDRGGQFF. DNA of the CDR3: TGCGCCAGCAGCCAAGATCGGGACAGGGGTGGTCAGTTCTTC.

The V and J genes are TRBV19 and TRBJ1-4; D is unclear. Germline CDR1 LNHDA, CDR2 SQIVND (reference sequence). The CDR3 spans 14 residues. V was pared by 5 bases and J by 2 bases, with 9 bases between. The CDR3 spells CASSLGFTNEKLFF. Here the CDR3 DNA reads TGTGCCAGTAGTCTCGGGTTTACTAATGAAAAACTGTTTTTT.

V gene TRBV7-9 combines with J gene TRBJ1-2; D is uncertain. The CDR3 covers 15 residues. The V and J ends lost 1 base and 5 bases respectively, with 14 bases between them. Germline assignment: CDR1 SEHNR and CDR2 FQNEAQ (reference sequence). CDR3 loop: CASSLGRLDYYGYTF. For the CDR3, the DNA is TGTGCCAGCAGCTTAGGGAGGCTGGACTATTATGGCTACACCTTC.

The chain joins TRBV11-3 to TRBJ2-1; possibly TRBD2 for D (6 bases). The CDR3 consists of 14 residues. The germline V and J ends were trimmed by 5 bases and 7 bases, with 15 bases remaining between them. CDR1 and CDR2 from the germline V gene are SGHNT and YENEEA. The CDR3 reads CASSPRDSPNEQFF. In DNA form, the CDR3 reads TGTGCCAGCAGCCCCCGGGACTCGCCGAATGAGCAGTTCTTC. The full variable domain, with the rest looked up from reference TRBV11-3 and TRBJ2-1, is EAGVVQSPRYKIIEKKQPVAFWCNPISGHNTLYWYLQNLGQGPELLIRYENEEAVDDSQLPKDRFSAERLKGVDSTLKIQPAELGDSAVYLCASSPRDSPNEQFFGPGTRLTVL.

The chain is built from TRBV4-1 and TRBJ2-1; TRBD1 agrees at 9 bases. This CDR3 comprises 19 residues. The V and J ends lost 0 bases and 7 bases, in that order; junction bases with no gene match: 16. The germline V gene has CDR1 MGHRA and CDR2 YSYEKL. CDR3 nucleotide sequence: TGCGCCAGCAGCCAAGATATGTCAATCAGGACAGGGGCCGGGAATGAGCAGTTCTTC. Protein product: CASSQDMSIRTGAGNEQFF.

The gene calls are TRBV6-5 and TRBJ1-5, with 7 bases identical to TRBD1. The germline gives CDR1 MNHEY, CDR2 SVGAGI. The CDR3 spans 13 residues. Trimming cost V 10 bases and J 6 bases; bases outside gene matches: 9. CDR3 bases: TGTGCCACCAGCGGGACAGAGCGTCAGCCCCAGCATTTT. Translating gives CATSGTERQPQHF.

The chain carries TRBV24-1 and TRBJ1-5; 7 bases agree with TRBD1. The CDR3 sequence is 17 residues long. Looked up from germline, CDR1 is KGHDR and CDR2 is SFDVKD. Trimming cost V 0 bases and J 3 bases; bases outside gene matches: 7. The CDR3 protein is CATSDLPRGATNQPQHF. The CDR3 nucleotides read TGTGCCACCAGTGATTTGCCCAGGGGGGCTACCAATCAGCCCCAGCATTTT.

This clone came up a few times. The CDR3 coding sequence is TGTGCCAGCAGCCAAGGGTTTCGGTTGCTGTGGCCAGGGCCCATTAACCGCTATGGCTACACCTTC. Its translation is CASSQGFRLLWPGPINRYGYTF. The V and J genes are TRBV3-1 (or the pseudogene TRBV3-2) and TRBJ1-2; D might be TRBD1 (5 bases). Trimming shortened V by 1 base and J by 4 bases, and 34 bases separated the two germline ends. The V gene's germline CDR1 is LGHDT and CDR2 YNNKEL (reference sequence). This CDR3 has 22 residues.